This record looks at one TCR beta chain sequence and its context. There are a few counts of this clonotype. Which antigen it targets is not known. Base-call qualities are not available, and no considerably larger clone is one nucleotide away. Libraries of naive CD8 T cells were built from about 21,000 to 970,000 sorted cells, with 10%, 30% or 50% of the purified RNA used. Naive CD8 T cells, defined as CD8+CD4-CCR7+CD45RA+, were FACS-sorted into RLT Plus buffer on a BD FACSAria II. To test detection sensitivity, Jurkat RNA equivalent to nine to ten TCR copies was spiked into samples of roughly 18,000-1,000,000 naive CD8 T cells. Enrichment of CD8 T cells was done with RosetteSep CD8+ T Cell Enrichment Cocktail plus Ficoll-Paque, and ACK red cell lysis came afterward. This entry is derived from a study of molecular identifiers for immune sequencing clone quantification (dated by TCRdb to the late 2010s). With respect to the entire study: In a replicate experiment, RNA from roughly 20,000 or 100,000 naive CD8 T cells was split into five aliquots, four of which were sequenced. This methods study used CD8 T cells to benchmark TCR RNA copy counting and molecular-identifier clustering-based TCR repertoire sequencing (MIDCIRS). Results the study describes overall, beyond this receptor: Spiked-in Jurkat TCR RNA equal to a single cell's worth was reported to be detectable even within 1,200,000 naive CD8 T cells. Spiked-in Jurkat TCR RNA (approximately 10 copies' worth), which is not part of the donor repertoire, was contained in the naive libraries. Identical TCR molecules sharing a barcode could cause highly expanded clone sizes to be underestimated. When barcode sub-clustering was not used, chimeric consensus sequences inflated TCR diversity, with chimeras reaching as high as 47%. Modeling indicated roughly 3.3 TCR RNA copies recovered per cell, compared with around 10 by digital PCR, which implies a capture efficiency of about 27%. Clones above 20 RNA copies held over 97% of molecules in CMV-specific effector cells but under 1% in naive cells.

Based on the germline V gene (reference sequence), the CDR1 and CDR2 sequences are GTSNPN and SVGIG. Here V drops 4 bases and J drops 5 bases, and the junction holds 7 bases not matched to any gene. There are 14 amino acids in the CDR3, from cysteine to phenylalanine inclusive. Only the CDR3 region is kept as DNA, spanning 42 bases read in frame from base 1. Libraries came from PCR. For sequencing, a NextSeq 500 was employed. Bulk TCR libraries were generated as previously described, with the TCR primers listed in Table S5 used. Purification of total RNA was performed with the Qiagen AllPrep DNA/RNA kit. Before analysis, reads from multiple sequencing runs of the same library were pooled. The paper's data handling went like this. Reads were retained only if their TCR constant sequence matched exactly, and those retained reads were trimmed to 150 nt and grouped according to their 12-nt molecular barcodes. Reads inside each barcode group were sub-clustered using a 15% Levenshtein threshold, and a quality-weighted consensus sequence was constructed for each RNA molecule. Non-functional sequences were filtered out, along with any lower-count sequence sitting one edit away from another sequence. Based on a fit of two negative binomial distributions, barcode sub-clusters having less than 20% of the maximum read count were discarded. The raw public data were reprocessed by TCRdb itself: fastp quality trimming at Q25, MiXCR clonotype calling, in-frame beta chains only. Here each entry gathers all rows of one CDR3 protein and keeps the most common genes and DNA. These V and J calls rely on TCRdb rather than the paper's analysis. The sample table records 490,000 or so distinct CDR3 sequences; roughly 25% of these occur just once. The biggest ten clones account for under 0.8% of the sample.

The rearrangement combines TRBV30 with TRBJ2-1, and TRBD1 matches 8 of the central bases. The receptor comes from a human donor in good health. Some libraries in this study had Jurkat cell RNA spiked in. The specimen sequenced was naive CD8+ T cells from blood, with Jurkat cell RNA spiked in. The intended sense of this specimen's cell subset or site label: FACS-sorted CD8+CD4-CCR7+CD45RA+ naive T cells. The nucleotides are TGTGCCTGGACAACAGGGGGGCCCCACAATGAGCAGTTCTTC. The translation is CAWTTGGPHNEQFF.